The clone carrying this T cell receptor beta chain turned up a few times. Trimming took off 1 base at V and 0 bases at J, with 6 bases between the two ends. This CDR3 is 14 amino acids long. Germline V CDR1 and CDR2: SQVTM, ANQGSEA. TCRdb's copy holds only in-frame clones and misses some; the assay was immunoSEQ multiplex PCR. The sample has 150,000 to 200,000 clones; about four fifths are singletons. The source of the sample is a study of blood T cell repertoires in COVID-19. Across the study: Italy, Spain and the United States were the sources of the convalescent and acute COVID-19 samples.

This sequence originates from a woman at least 80 years old with active or convalescent COVID-19. The chain uses TRBV29-1 and TRBJ2-2, with D maybe TRBD1 (6 bases). Sequences were obtained from peripheral blood. The CDR3 protein is CSVEGTANTGELFF. The DNA of the CDR3 is TGCAGCGTTGAAGGGACAGCGAACACCGGGGAGCTGTTTTTT.